The rows below give T cell receptor beta chains drawn from one sample of a study of CD8 T cells in Susac syndrome. TCRdb re-analysed the immunoSEQ multiplex PCR reads in MiXCR, keeping a single row per CDR3 protein. This sample has 100,000 to 150,000 distinct CDR3 sequences, with nearly 95% found just once. Material for sequencing was CD4+ T cells from PBMCs. The receptors were sampled from a human donor in good health. The CDR3 runs from the conserved cysteine through the conserved F or W. The D gene is left open where the match is weak. Clone size is shown for a subset of rows, as once, few, many or a class of expanded clone.

j_gene | d_gene | len | abundance | v_gene | CDR3aa | CDR3nt
TRBJ2-7 | TRBD2 | 17 | - | TRBV5-1 | CASSTGLAGGPPYEQYF | TGCGCCAGCAGCACGGGACTAGCGGGAGGACCGCCCTACGAGCAGTACTTC
TRBJ2-7 | - | 17 | - | TRBV28 | CAIKSDTRQGGGYEQYF | TGTGCCATCAAAAGCGATACCCGACAGGGAGGGGGGTACGAGCAGTACTTC
TRBJ2-4 | TRBD2 | 14 | - | TRBV7-2 | CASSLAGDYGIQYF | TGTGCCAGCAGCTTAGCTGGGGACTACGGCATTCAGTACTTC
TRBJ1-1 | - | 13 | - | TRBV9 | CASSVDLNTEAFF | TGTGCCAGCAGCGTTGACTTAAACACTGAAGCTTTCTTT
TRBJ2-7 | - | 14 | - | TRBV5-1 | CASSGDFIIYEQYF | TGCGCCAGCAGCGGGGACTTTATCATCTACGAGCAGTACTTC
TRBJ2-1 | TRBD2 | 17 | once | TRBV4-1 | CASSQGQGLAVNNEQFF | TGCGCCAGCAGCCAAGGACAAGGACTAGCGGTCAACAATGAGCAGTTCTTC
TRBJ1-4 | - | 16 | - | TRBV5-1 | CASSLGELSPREKLFF | TGCGCCAGCAGCTTGGGGGAGCTTTCACCACGCGAAAAACTGTTTTTT
TRBJ2-7 | - | 10 | - | TRBV19 | CASSTYEQYF | TGTGCCAGTAGTACCTACGAGCAGTACTTC
TRBJ1-1 | - | 13 | - | TRBV6-1 | CASSEAGITEAFF | TGTGCCAGCAGTGAAGCGGGGATCACTGAAGCTTTCTTT
TRBJ2-1 | - | 16 | - | TRBV7-2 | CASSRTGTPSYNEQFF | TGTGCCAGCAGCCGGACCGGGACTCCGTCCTACAATGAGCAGTTCTTC
TRBJ2-7 | - | 14 | - | TRBV24-1 | CATSDPQGRGEQYF | TGTGCCACCAGTGACCCACAGGGCCGGGGCGAGCAGTACTTC
TRBJ2-7 | TRBD2 | 15 | - | TRBV28 | CASSLVAGQTYEQYF | TGTGCCAGCAGTTTGGTAGCGGGTCAGACCTACGAGCAGTACTTC
TRBJ2-1 | - | 12 | - | TRBV3-1 | CASRQGGSEQFF | TGTGCCAGCCGCCAGGGGGGCAGTGAGCAGTTCTTC
TRBJ2-5 | TRBD1 | 11 | - | TRBV27 | CAGRQGETQYF | TGTGCCGGCAGACAGGGGGAAACCCAGTACTTC
TRBJ1-2 | TRBD1 | 14 | - | TRBV6-5 | CASSTTDRAYGYTF | TGTGCCAGCAGTACTACGGACAGGGCCTATGGCTACACCTTC
TRBJ2-7 | TRBD2 | 16 | - | TRBV5-6 | CASSLRTSGSIGEQYF | TGTGCCAGCAGCTTAAGGACTAGCGGGAGCATAGGCGAGCAGTACTTC
TRBJ2-5 | - | 13 | - | TRBV5-4 | CASSLVAEETQYF | TGTGCCAGCAGCTTGGTGGCCGAAGAGACCCAGTACTTC
TRBJ1-1 | TRBD1 | 18 | - | TRBV6-8 | CASSYGDRGLIQCTEAFF | TGTGCCAGCAGTTATGGAGACAGGGGGTTGATACAGTGCACTGAAGCTTTCTTT
TRBJ2-3 | - | 13 | few | TRBV5-1 | CASSLAPTDTQYF | TGCGCCAGCAGCTTGGCCCCTACAGATACGCAGTATTTT
TRBJ2-7 | TRBD1 | 15 | - | TRBV28 | CASSSGTAYSYEQYF | TGTGCCAGCAGTTCCGGGACAGCTTACTCCTACGAGCAGTACTTC
TRBJ1-1 | - | 13 | - | TRBV19 | CASSIGGLTEAFF | TGTGCCAGTAGTATAGGAGGGTTAACTGAAGCTTTCTTT